This T cell receptor (beta chain) was captured in a study of blood T cell repertoires in COVID-19. The wider study: The United States, Italy and Spain supplied acute and convalescent COVID-19 samples.

In the authors' workflow: Cell counts per sample came from amplifying reference gene primers. Generated by immunoSEQ multiplex PCR, the TCRdb table keeps only in-frame clones and is missing some. Clone size and V and J calls were adopted from that table, with D and trimming inferred from the DNA. The data hold some 180,000 clones, with about 86% observed a single time. CDR3 length: 15 residues. From germline, CDR1 is SGHRS and CDR2 YFSETQ. V was trimmed by 0 bases and J by 7 bases, leaving 16 bases between them. Input material: PBMCs or T cells enriched from blood (not recorded which). This TCR came from a woman in her 40s in a cohort exposed to, infected with or recovered from COVID-19 (not recorded which). This chain uses TRBV5-1 with TRBJ1-2, with D perhaps TRBD1 (6 bases). The CDR3, as DNA: TGCGCCAGCAGCTTGGCGGCTACAGGGACCTCTGGCTACACCTTC. It yields the protein CASSLAATGTSGYTF.